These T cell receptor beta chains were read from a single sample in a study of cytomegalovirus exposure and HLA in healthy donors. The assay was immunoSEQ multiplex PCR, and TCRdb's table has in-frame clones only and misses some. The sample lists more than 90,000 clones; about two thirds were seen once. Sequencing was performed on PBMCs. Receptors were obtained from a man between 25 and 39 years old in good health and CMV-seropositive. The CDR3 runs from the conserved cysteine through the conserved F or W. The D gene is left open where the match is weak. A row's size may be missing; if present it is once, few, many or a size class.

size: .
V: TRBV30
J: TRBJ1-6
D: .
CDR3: CAWNQLSYNSPLHF
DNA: TGTGCCTGGAACCAACTTAGCTATAATTCACCCCTCCACTTT

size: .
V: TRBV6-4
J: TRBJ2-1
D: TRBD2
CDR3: CASSRGTSGRGGGNEQFF
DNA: TGTGCCAGCAGTAGGGGGACTAGCGGGAGAGGGGGCGGGAATGAGCAGTTCTTC

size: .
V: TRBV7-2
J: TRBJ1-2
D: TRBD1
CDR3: CASSLVPGQGAPDGYTF
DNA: TGTGCCAGCAGCTTAGTCCCGGGACAGGGGGCGCCGGATGGCTACACCTTC

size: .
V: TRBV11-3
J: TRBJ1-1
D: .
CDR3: CASSLYQGRNTEAFF
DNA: TGTGCCAGCAGCTTATATCAGGGGCGGAACACTGAAGCTTTCTTT

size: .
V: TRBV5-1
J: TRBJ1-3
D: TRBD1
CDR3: CASSPLTGGTNTIYF
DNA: TGCGCCAGCAGCCCTTTGACAGGGGGTACAAACACCATATATTTT

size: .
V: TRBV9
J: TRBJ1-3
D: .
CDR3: CASSVSGENTIYF
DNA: TGTGCCAGCAGCGTATCCGGGGAAAACACCATATATTTT

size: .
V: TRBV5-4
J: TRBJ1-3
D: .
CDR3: CASSPGQSLTGNTIYF
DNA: TGTGCCAGCAGCCCGGGACAATCGTTGACTGGAAACACCATATATTTT

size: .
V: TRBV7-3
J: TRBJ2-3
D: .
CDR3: CASSLRQGVNTDTQYF
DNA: TGTGCCAGCAGCTTAAGGCAAGGGGTCAACACAGATACGCAGTATTTT

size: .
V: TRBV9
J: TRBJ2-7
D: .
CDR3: CASSVGRLGDEQYF
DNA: TGTGCCAGCAGCGTAGGCAGACTAGGGGACGAGCAGTACTTC

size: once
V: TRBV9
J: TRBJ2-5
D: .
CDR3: CASSWGGGETQYF
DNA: TGTGCCAGCAGCTGGGGAGGGGGAGAGACCCAGTACTTC

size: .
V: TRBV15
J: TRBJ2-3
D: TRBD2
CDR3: CATSRDRGSGTTDTQYF
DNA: TGTGCCACCAGCAGAGATCGAGGTAGCGGGACCACAGATACGCAGTATTTT

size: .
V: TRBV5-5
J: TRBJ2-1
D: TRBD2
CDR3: CASSFRLAGAASSYNEQFF
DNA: TGTGCCAGCAGCTTTCGTCTAGCGGGGGCAGCGAGCTCCTACAATGAGCAGTTCTTC

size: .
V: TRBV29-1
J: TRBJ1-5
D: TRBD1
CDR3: CSVVDRGEVNQPQHF
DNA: TGCAGCGTTGTGGACAGGGGAGAGGTCAATCAGCCCCAGCATTTT

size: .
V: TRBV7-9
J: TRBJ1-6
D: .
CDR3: CASSVPRGQKDSPLHF
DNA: TGTGCCAGCAGCGTACCGCGGGGCCAAAAGGATTCACCCCTCCACTTT

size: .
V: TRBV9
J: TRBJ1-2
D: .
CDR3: CASSSRRRGGYTF
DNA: TGTGCCAGCAGCTCGCGCAGGAGGGGTGGCTACACCTTC

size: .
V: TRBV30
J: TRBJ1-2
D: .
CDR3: CAWSRPDSYGYTF
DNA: TGTGCCTGGAGTCGCCCAGACAGCTATGGCTACACCTTC

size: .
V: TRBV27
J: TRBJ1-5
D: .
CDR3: CASKRGPLPSCQPQHF
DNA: TGTGCCAGCAAAAGGGGTCCCCTACCTTCCTGTCAGCCCCAGCATTTT

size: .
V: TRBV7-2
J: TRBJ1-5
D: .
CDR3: CASSLQGVLEPQHF
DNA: TGTGCCAGCAGCCTTCAAGGGGTGTTGGAGCCCCAGCATTTT

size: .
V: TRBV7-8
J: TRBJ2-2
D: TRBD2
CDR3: CASSPGGAVTGELFF
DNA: TGTGCCAGCAGCCCCGGGGGGGCTGTCACCGGGGAGCTGTTTTTT

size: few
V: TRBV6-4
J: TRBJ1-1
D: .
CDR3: CASSEEVGAKAFF
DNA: TGTGCCAGCAGTGAAGAGGTTGGCGCCAAAGCTTTCTTT

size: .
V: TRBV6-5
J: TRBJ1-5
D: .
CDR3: CATGRLLGGNQPQHF
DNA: TGTGCCACCGGGCGCCTACTAGGCGGCAATCAGCCCCAGCATTTT

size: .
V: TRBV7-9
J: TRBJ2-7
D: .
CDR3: CASSPDLIGGIRYEQYF
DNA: TGTGCCAGCAGCCCAGACCTCATTGGGGGGATCCGCTACGAGCAGTACTTC

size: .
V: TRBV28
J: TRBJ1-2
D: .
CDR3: CASSFSVNNYGYTF
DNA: TGTGCCAGCAGTTTTTCAGTGAATAACTATGGCTACACCTTC

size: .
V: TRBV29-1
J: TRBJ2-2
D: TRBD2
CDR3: CSVPGLANTGELFF
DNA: TGCAGCGTTCCGGGACTAGCTAACACCGGGGAGCTGTTTTTT

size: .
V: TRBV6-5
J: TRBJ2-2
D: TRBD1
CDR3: CASSLGTTGPTGELFF
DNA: TGTGCCAGCAGTTTGGGAACGACAGGGCCCACCGGGGAGCTGTTTTTT

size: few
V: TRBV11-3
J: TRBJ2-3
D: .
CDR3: CASRSADTDTQYF
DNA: TGTGCCAGTCGGTCAGCGGACACAGATACGCAGTATTTT

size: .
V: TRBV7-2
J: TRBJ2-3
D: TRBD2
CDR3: CASSFRGLAGNTQYF
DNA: TGTGCCAGCAGCTTCCGGGGACTAGCAGGAAATACGCAGTATTTT

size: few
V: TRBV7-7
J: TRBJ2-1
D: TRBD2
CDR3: CASSPGTSGGAREQFF
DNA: TGTGCTAGCAGCCCCGGGACTAGCGGGGGGGCCAGGGAGCAGTTCTTC

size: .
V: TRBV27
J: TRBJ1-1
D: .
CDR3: CAAGLDPGTEAFF
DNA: TGTGCCGCGGGCCTGGACCCGGGAACTGAAGCTTTCTTT

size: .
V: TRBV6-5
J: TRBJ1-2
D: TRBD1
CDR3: CASSYSDRVVYGYTF
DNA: TGTGCCAGCAGTTACTCGGACAGGGTCGTCTATGGCTACACCTTC

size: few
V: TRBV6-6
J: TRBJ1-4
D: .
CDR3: CATRSQVSNEKLFF
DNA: TGTGCCACCAGATCTCAGGTTTCTAATGAAAAACTGTTTTTT

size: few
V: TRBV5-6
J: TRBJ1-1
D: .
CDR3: CASSLGTVNTEAFF
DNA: TGTGCCAGCAGCTTGGGGACAGTGAACACTGAAGCTTTCTTT

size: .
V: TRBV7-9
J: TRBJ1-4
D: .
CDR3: CASSQRGTLDEKLFF
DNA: TGTGCCAGCAGCCAGAGGGGGACACTAGACGAAAAACTGTTTTTT

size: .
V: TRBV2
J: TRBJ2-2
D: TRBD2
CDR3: CASRGTSGSFVTGELFF
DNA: TGTGCCAGCAGAGGGACTAGCGGGTCCTTCGTTACCGGGGAGCTGTTTTTT

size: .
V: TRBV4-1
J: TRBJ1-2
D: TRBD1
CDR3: CASSQGPYRDRGFPDYGYTF
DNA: TGCGCCAGCAGCCAAGGACCTTACCGGGACAGGGGGTTCCCCGACTATGGCTACACCTTC

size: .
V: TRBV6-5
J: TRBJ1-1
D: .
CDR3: CASRGGGRANTEAFF
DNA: TGTGCCAGCAGAGGGGGGGGCAGGGCAAACACTGAAGCTTTCTTT

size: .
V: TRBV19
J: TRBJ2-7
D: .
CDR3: CASSIKRGDPYEQYF
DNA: TGTGCCAGTAGCATTAAACGCGGGGATCCCTACGAGCAGTACTTC